The 19 T cell receptor beta chains below all came from one sample that was sequenced in a study of T cell repertoires in cytomegalovirus infection (dated by TCRdb to 2018 to 2020). For sequencing, an Illumina HiSeq 1500 was employed. TCRdb reprocessing: public reads trimmed at Q25 with fastp, clones called with MiXCR, in-frame beta chains kept. Entries are consolidated by CDR3 protein sequence, retaining the most common genes and DNA. This sample holds about 490,000 distinct CDR3 sequences; 16% were observed only once. About 24% of the sample is held by the ten biggest clonotypes. The sample consisted of CD8+ T cells from PBMCs. Receptors originate from a human donor in good health (CMV status not recorded). Some clones in this sample may be carry-over from other donors' samples.

CDR3 sequence reads: CASSQEGVYPSYEQYF. As DNA, the CDR3 is TGTGCCAGCAGCCAAGAGGGCGTATATCCCTCCTACGAGCAGTACTTC. The genes are TRBV14 and TRBJ2-7; D is ambiguous. Germline CDR1 reads SGHDN; CDR2 reads FVKESK. The CDR3 is 16 amino acids. Trimming removed 0 bases at V and 0 bases at J, with 12 bases between.

There are many counts of this clonotype. This chain joins TRBV7-9 and TRBJ1-5; D gene uncertain. V lost 3 bases and J lost 9, with 9 bases in between. This CDR3 contains 12 residues. Germline-derived CDR1 and CDR2 are SEHNR and FQNEAQ (reference sequence). The CDR3: CASSLDQMPQHF. CDR3 nucleotide sequence: TGTGCCAGCAGCTTGGATCAGATGCCCCAGCATTTT.

This clonotype was recorded many times. This rearrangement joins TRBV7-2 to TRBJ2-7, with 9 positions matching TRBD2. Trimming removed 1 base from V and 3 bases from J; junction bases left unmatched: 4. CDR1 is SGHTA and CDR2 is FQGNSA in the germline V gene. This CDR3 spans 15 amino acids. CDR3 nucleotides: TGTGCCAGCAGCTTAGTTCCGACTAGCGGCTACGAGCAGTACTTC. The encoded protein is CASSLVPTSGYEQYF.

The chain links TRBV20-1 to TRBJ1-1; possible D gene TRBD1, 6 bases. This CDR3 is 16 amino acids long. The germline CDR1 and CDR2 sequences are DFQATT and SNEGSKA (reference sequence). Between the trimmed V and J ends, which lost 0 bases and 3 bases, there was a span of 17 bases. As DNA, the CDR3 is TGCAGTGCTAGAGATACGAGTAAGGGGGGACACACTGAAGCTTTCTTT. Translation gives CSARDTSKGGHTEAFF.

This clonotype has ten or more counts. V usage is TRBV12-3 or TRBV12-4 and J usage is TRBJ2-3; 10 nucleotides match TRBD2. CDR3 size: 16 residues. V lost 5 bases and J lost 2; bases outside the gene matches: 7. The CDR3 DNA reads as TGTGCCAGCAGTGACACGACTAGCGGGTCCACAGATACGCAGTATTTT. Translated: CASSDTTSGSTDTQYF.

This clonotype was counted only a few times. The chain has TRBV5-1 and TRBJ2-1; D may correspond to TRBD1 or TRBD2 (6 bases each). The CDR3 loop spans 13 amino acids. Trimming shortened V by 3 bases and J by 12 bases, and 16 bases separated the two germline ends. Germline V gene sequence: CDR1 SGHRS, CDR2 YFSETQ. Written as DNA, the CDR3 is TGCGCCAGCAGCTACGGGGGCTCATGGGGGCAGTTCTTC. It specifies CASSYGGSWGQFF.

J is TRBJ1-1 and V is TRBV18; D not resolved. CDR1 and CDR2 from the germline V gene are KGHSH and LQKENI. The CDR3 totals 17 residues. Trimming shortened V by 0 bases and J by 4 bases, and 18 bases separated the two germline ends. CDR3 protein: CASSPPDAGLWSTEAFF. The DNA for the CDR3 is TGTGCCAGCTCACCACCGGATGCGGGCCTCTGGAGCACTGAAGCTTTCTTT. The full variable domain, its missing parts supplied by reference TRBV18 and TRBJ1-1, is NAGVMQNPRHLVRRRGQEARLRCSPMKGHSHVYWYRQLPEEGLKFMVYLQKENIIDESGMPKERFSAEFPKEGPSILRIQQVVRGDSAAYFCASSPPDAGLWSTEAFFGQGTRLTVV.

V and J are TRBV29-1 and TRBJ1-1, with D unresolved. The ends were cut back, 0 bases at V and 11 bases at J, with 16 bases in the middle. The germline V gene has CDR1 SQVTM and CDR2 ANQGSEA. CDR3 length equals 13 residues. CDR3 nucleotide sequence: TGCAGCGTTGAAGATCCGGGCGCCCCTTACGCTTTCTTT. Translation gives CSVEDPGAPYAFF.

This clonotype was counted at least ten times. CDR3 nucleotides: TGTGCCAGCAGTTTATCCGGGACTAGCGGGGGGTACGAGCAGTACTTC. Amino acid sequence: CASSLSGTSGGYEQYF. The chain recombines TRBV28 with TRBJ2-7; 15 nucleotides line up with TRBD2. The CDR3 totals 16 residues. Trimming at V came to 1 base and at J to 4 bases, leaving 2 bases not matched to a gene. Germline-derived CDR1 and CDR2 are MDHEN and SYDVKM.

The J gene is TRBJ2-3, the V gene TRBV3-1; D is unclear. This CDR3 is built from 18 residues. The germline CDR1 and CDR2 sequences are LGHDT and YNNKEL (reference sequence). V dropped 0 bases and J dropped 0 bases, with 16 bases sitting between them. CDR3 in amino acids: CASSQDIWGTTSTDTQYF. CDR3 DNA: TGTGCCAGCAGCCAAGATATCTGGGGAACCACTAGCACAGATACGCAGTATTTT.

Ten or more counts support this clonotype. V and J are TRBV27 and TRBJ2-7, with TRBD1 as a possible D gene (5 bases). Germline V gene lookup returns CDR1 MNHEY and CDR2 SMNVEV (reference sequence). The length of the CDR3 is 15 residues. V gave up 2 bases and J gave up 2 bases, with 13 bases separating them. CDR3 in amino acids: CASSLRTQTPYEQYF. CDR3 in DNA: TGTGCCAGCAGTTTACGGACACAAACTCCCTACGAGCAGTACTTC.

This chain links TRBV20-1 with TRBJ2-4; D ambiguous. The V end was cut by 3 bases, the J end by 9 bases, with 18 bases between. CDR3 length equals 14 residues. Germline V gives CDR1 DFQATT, CDR2 SNEGSKA (reference sequence). CDR3 coding DNA: TGCAGTGCTAGGGTCACGAGACTCGAGACCATTCAGTACTTC. This sequence encodes CSARVTRLETIQYF.

This clonotype has a count of ten or more. This chain links TRBV5-4 with TRBJ2-3; D is ambiguous. CDR3 length: 14 amino acids. V was pared by 2 bases and J by 1 base, with 8 bases between. Germline CDR1 reads SGHNT; CDR2 reads YYREEE (reference sequence). The CDR3 sequence: CASSLDTRTDTQYF. In DNA, the CDR3 is TGTGCCAGCAGCTTAGACACCCGCACAGATACGCAGTATTTT. The full variable domain, with the rest looked up from reference TRBV5-4 and TRBJ2-3, is ETGVTQSPTHLIKTRGQQVTLRCSSQSGHNTVSWYQQALGQGPQFIFQYYREEENGRGNFPPRFSGLQFPNYSSELNVNALELDDSALYLCASSLDTRTDTQYFGPGTRLTVL.

The chain carries TRBV5-1 and TRBJ2-3, with TRBD1 matching 8 bases. V lost 3 bases to trimming and J lost 2 bases; unmatched junction nucleotides: 11. This CDR3 has 17 residues. Germline CDR1 reads SGHRS; CDR2 reads YFSETQ. CDR3 protein: CASSSSGTGLATDTQYF. The DNA for the CDR3 is TGCGCCAGCAGCTCGTCTGGGACAGGATTAGCCACAGATACGCAGTATTTT.

This chain connects TRBV19 to TRBJ1-1; the match to TRBD1 covers 8 bases. Germline values: CDR1 LNHDA, CDR2 SQIVND (reference sequence). V trimming: 3 bases; J trimming: 0 bases; junction bases outside the gene matches: 12. The CDR3 spans 18 residues. In DNA, the CDR3 is TGTGCCAGTAGTATTTTTAGCAGGGGGCCCAGAATGAACACTGAAGCTTTCTTT. This gives the protein CASSIFSRGPRMNTEAFF.

The J gene is TRBJ1-2, the V gene TRBV2; D gene ambiguous. Germline assignment: CDR1 SNHLY and CDR2 FYNNEI. The CDR3 length is 10 residues. Trimming took off 8 bases at V and 8 bases at J, with 9 bases between the two ends. CDR3 nucleotides: TGTGCCAGCCCGGCCGACGGCTACACCTTC. This gives the protein CASPADGYTF.

This clonotype has a handful of counts. The chain combines TRBV27 with TRBJ2-1; 12 bases map to TRBD2. This CDR3 spans 14 amino acids. The V and J ends lost 8 bases and 11 bases, in that order; junction bases with no gene match: 10. The germline V gene encodes CDR1 MNHEY and CDR2 SMNVEV (reference sequence). For the CDR3, the DNA is TGTGCCAGCGCGCCGGGACTAGCGGGTGTACAGCAGTTCTTC. It is translated as CASAPGLAGVQQFF.

The chain carries TRBV7-3 and TRBJ2-1; D call uncertain. The CDR3 covers 16 residues. V lost 5 bases and J 3 bases, leaving 17 bases between the germline ends. Germline V gives CDR1 SGHTA, CDR2 FQGTGA. CDR3 nucleotide sequence: TGTGCCAGCAGCCCAATGTTGGGTGATATCTACAATGAGCAGTTCTTC. This encodes CASSPMLGDIYNEQFF.

On this clonotype itself: A much larger clone differs from this one at a single base, so this may be a read error. The chain combines TRBV6-5 with TRBJ2-1; no clear D gene. CDR3 length: 13 amino acids. Looked up from germline, CDR1 is MNHEY and CDR2 is SVGAGI. CDR3 sequence reads: CGSSYSRSNEQFF. CDR3 coding DNA: TGTGGCAGCAGTTACTCGAGAAGCAATGAGCAGTTCTTC.